A single T cell receptor (beta chain) is shown here with its context. Its antigen remains unknown. This record belongs to a study of T cell responses to AZD1222 COVID-19 vaccine. Study summary: Doses given second, at about 4 or about 12 weeks, were pooled. Study-level points and caveats: Within unmutated variant regions lay the reported targets of nearly half of spike-specific TCRs.

V shed 0 bases and J shed 6 bases, with 9 bases lying between them. Germline V gene data show CDR1 as SGDLS and CDR2 as YYNGEE. The CDR3 is 13 amino acids. The method was immunoSEQ multiplex PCR; TCRdb's version includes in-frame clones alone and lacks a portion of them. This sample has 170,000 or so clones, with 75% to 95% found just once. The clonotype originates from an adult in good health. Material: peripheral blood, obtained on day 0 of AZD1222 vaccination. The chain recombines TRBV9 with TRBJ1-1; D is unresolved. CDR3: CASSVGLLPEAFF. DNA for the CDR3: TGTGCCAGCAGCGTAGGTCTGCTCCCTGAAGCTTTCTTT.